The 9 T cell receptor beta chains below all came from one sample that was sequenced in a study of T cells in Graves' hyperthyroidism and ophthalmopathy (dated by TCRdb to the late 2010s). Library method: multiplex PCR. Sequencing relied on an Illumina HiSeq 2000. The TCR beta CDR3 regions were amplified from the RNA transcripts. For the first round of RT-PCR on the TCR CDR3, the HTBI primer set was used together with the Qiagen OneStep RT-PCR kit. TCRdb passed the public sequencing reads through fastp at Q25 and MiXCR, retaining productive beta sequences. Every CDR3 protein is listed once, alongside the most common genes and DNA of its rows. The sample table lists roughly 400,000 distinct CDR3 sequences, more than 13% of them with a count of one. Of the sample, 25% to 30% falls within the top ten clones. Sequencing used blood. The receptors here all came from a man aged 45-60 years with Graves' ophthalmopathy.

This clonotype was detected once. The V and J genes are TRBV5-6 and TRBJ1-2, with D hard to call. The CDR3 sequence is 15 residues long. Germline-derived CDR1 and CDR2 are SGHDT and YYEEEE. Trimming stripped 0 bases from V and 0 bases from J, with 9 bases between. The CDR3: CASSLVGEPNYGYTF. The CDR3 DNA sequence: TGTGCCAGCAGCTTGGTTGGGGAACCTAACTATGGCTACACCTTC.

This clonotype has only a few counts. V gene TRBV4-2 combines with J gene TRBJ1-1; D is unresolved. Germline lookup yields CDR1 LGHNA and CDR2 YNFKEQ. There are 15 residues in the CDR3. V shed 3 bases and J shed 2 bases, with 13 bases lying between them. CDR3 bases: TGTGCCAGCAGCCAGGAAAGACTGGCAAACACTGAAGCTTTCTTT. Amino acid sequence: CASSQERLANTEAFF.

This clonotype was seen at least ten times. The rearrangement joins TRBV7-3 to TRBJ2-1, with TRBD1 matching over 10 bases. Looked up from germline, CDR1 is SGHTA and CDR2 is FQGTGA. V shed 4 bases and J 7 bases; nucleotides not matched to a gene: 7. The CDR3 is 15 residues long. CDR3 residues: CASSYTGTGANEQFF. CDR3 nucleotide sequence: TGTGCCAGCAGCTACACCGGGACAGGGGCAAATGAGCAGTTCTTC.

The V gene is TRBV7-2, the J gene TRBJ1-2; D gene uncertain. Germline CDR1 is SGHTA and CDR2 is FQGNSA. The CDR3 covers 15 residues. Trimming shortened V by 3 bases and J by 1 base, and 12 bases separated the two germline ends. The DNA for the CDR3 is TGTGCCAGCAGCTTTCTTGAGGAGGGTAACTATGGCTACACCTTC. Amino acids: CASSFLEEGNYGYTF.

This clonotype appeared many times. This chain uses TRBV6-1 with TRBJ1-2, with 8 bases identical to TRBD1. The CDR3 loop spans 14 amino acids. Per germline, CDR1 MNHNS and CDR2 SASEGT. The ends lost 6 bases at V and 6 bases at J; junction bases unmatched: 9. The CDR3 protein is CASSQDRVGDGYTF. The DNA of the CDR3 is TGTGCCAGCAGCCAGGACAGGGTGGGGGATGGCTACACCTTC.

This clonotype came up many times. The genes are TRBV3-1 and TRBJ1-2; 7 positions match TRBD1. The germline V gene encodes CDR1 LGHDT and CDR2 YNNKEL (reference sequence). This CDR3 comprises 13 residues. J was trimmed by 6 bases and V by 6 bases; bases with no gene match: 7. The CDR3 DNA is TGTGCCAGCAGGGGGACAGTAGGGGATGGCTACACCTTC. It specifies CASRGTVGDGYTF.

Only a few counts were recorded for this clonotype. CDR3 sequence reads: CASRSALIPGTF. DNA of the CDR3: TGTGCCAGCAGATCCGCCCTAATCCCGGGCACCTTC. The J gene is TRBJ1-2, the V gene TRBV6-1; no reliable D call. CDR1 is MNHNS, CDR2 SASEGT, per germline. The CDR3 totals 12 residues. V dropped 6 bases and J dropped 13 bases, with 18 bases sitting between them.

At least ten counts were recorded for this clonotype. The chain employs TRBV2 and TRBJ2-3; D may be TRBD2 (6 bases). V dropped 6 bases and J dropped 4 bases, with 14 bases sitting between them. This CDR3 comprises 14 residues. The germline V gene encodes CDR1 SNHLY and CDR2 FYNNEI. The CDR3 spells CASRVAVGADTQYF. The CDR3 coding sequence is TGTGCCAGCAGAGTAGCGGTTGGAGCAGATACGCAGTATTTT.

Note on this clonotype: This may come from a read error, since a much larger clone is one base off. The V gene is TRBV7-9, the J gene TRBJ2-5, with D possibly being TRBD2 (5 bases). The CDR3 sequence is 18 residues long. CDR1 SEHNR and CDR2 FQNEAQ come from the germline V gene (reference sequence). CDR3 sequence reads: CASSPNERGEAYQEAQYF. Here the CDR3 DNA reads TGTGCCAGCAGCCCCAACGAACGGGGTGAGGCGTACCAAGAGGCCCAGTACTTC.